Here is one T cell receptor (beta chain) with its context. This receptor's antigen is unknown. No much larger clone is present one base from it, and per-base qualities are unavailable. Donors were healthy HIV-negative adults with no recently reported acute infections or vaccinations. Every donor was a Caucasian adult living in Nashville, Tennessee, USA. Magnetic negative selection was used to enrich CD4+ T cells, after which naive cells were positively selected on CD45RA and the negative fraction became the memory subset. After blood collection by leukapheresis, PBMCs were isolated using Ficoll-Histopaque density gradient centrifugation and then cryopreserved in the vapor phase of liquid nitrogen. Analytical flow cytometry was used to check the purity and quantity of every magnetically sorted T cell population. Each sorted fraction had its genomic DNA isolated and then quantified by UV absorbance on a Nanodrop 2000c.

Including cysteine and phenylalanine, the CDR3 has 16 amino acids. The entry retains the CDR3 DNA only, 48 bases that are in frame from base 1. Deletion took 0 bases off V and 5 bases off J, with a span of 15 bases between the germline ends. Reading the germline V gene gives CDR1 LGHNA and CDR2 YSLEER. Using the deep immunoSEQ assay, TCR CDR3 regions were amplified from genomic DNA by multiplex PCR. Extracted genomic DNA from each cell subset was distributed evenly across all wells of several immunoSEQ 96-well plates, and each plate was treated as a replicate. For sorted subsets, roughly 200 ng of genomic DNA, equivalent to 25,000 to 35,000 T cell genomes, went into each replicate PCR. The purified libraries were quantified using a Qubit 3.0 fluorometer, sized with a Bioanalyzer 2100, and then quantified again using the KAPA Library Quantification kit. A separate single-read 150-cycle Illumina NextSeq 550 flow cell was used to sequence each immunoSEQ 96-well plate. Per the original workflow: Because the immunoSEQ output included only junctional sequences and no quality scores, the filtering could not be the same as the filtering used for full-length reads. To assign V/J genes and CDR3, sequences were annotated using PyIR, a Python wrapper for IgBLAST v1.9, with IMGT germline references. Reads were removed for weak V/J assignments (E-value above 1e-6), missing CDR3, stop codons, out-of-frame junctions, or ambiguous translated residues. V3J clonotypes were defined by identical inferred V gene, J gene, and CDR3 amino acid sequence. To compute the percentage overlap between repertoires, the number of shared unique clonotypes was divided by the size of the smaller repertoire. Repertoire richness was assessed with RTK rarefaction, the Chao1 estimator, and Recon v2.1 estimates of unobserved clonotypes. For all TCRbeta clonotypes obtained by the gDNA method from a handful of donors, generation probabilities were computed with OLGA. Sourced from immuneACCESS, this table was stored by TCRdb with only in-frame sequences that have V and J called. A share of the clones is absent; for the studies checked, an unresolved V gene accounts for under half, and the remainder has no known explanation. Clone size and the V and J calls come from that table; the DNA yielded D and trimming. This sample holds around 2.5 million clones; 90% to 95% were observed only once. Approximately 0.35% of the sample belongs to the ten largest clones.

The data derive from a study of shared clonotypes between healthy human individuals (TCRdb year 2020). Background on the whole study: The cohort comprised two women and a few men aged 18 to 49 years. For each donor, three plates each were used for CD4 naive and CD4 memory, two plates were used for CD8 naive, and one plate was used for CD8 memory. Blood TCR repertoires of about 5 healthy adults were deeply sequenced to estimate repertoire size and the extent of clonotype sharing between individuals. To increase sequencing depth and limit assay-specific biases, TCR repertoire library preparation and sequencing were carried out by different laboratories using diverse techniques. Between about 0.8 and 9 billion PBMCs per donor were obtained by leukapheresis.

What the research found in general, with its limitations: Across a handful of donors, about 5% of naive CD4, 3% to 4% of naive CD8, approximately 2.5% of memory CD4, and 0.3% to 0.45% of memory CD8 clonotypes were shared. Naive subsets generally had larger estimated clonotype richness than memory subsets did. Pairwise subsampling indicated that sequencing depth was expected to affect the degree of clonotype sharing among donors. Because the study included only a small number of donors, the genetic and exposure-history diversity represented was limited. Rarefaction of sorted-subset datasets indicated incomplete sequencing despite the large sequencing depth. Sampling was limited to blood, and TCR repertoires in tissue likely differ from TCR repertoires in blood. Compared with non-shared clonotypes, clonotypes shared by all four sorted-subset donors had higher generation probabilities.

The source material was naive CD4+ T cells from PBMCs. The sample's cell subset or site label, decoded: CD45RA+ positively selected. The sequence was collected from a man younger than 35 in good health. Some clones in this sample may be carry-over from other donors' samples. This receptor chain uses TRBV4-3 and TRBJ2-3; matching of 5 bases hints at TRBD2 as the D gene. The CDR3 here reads CASSQDPARREDTQYF. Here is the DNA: TGCGCCAGCAGCCAAGATCCAGCGCGCCGGGAAGATACGCAGTATTTT.